This TCR beta chain was sequenced during a study of T cells after yellow fever vaccination. In the study overall: Each low-cell-number fraction was prepared by means of SMART-Seq v4 Ultra Low Input. Study-level results: Contamination of FACS-sorted repertoires by abundant clonotypes from the bulk population could occur. The secondary response peaked faster, at day 5 versus 15, but was weaker.

As for this clonotype: The target antigen is unknown.

Researchers made TCR cDNA using 5'RACE template switching, and this step added a universal primer site and UMIs. TCRdb reprocessed the 5' RACE reads with MiXCR, giving one entry per CDR3 protein. Seen here are 100,000 to 150,000 distinct CDR3 sequences, about 16% observed once, and the top ten hold roughly 44%. This CDR3 contains 13 residues. Per the germline V gene, CDR1 is SSHAT and CDR2 is FNYEAQ (reference sequence). Trimming removed 2 bases at V and 6 bases at J, with 10 bases between. Sequences were derived from CD8+ T cells sorted from PBMCs, sampled 5 days after the yellow fever booster vaccination. The V gene is TRBV7-7, the J gene TRBJ2-5; no reliable D call. The source of this sequence is a man younger than 35 who received the YFV17D yellow fever vaccine. CDR3 DNA sequence: TGTGCCAGCAGCTTAATTGGGATGAAGACCCAGTACTTC. This sequence encodes CASSLIGMKTQYF.